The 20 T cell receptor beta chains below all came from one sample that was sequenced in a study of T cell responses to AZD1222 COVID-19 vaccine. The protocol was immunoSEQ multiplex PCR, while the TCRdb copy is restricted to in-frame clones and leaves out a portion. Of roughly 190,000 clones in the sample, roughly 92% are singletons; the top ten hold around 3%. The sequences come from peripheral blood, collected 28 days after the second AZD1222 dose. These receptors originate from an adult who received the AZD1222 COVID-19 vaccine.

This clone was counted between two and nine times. CDR3 coding DNA: TGTGCCAGCAGTCCACCGGGTAACTCTAACTATGGCTACACCTTC. This gives the protein CASSPPGNSNYGYTF. The J gene is TRBJ1-2, the V gene TRBV3-1 (or the pseudogene TRBV3-2), with unresolved D. V dropped 6 bases and J dropped 0 bases, with 14 bases sitting between them. Germline V gives CDR1 LGHDT, CDR2 YNNKEL (reference sequence). This CDR3 has 15 residues.

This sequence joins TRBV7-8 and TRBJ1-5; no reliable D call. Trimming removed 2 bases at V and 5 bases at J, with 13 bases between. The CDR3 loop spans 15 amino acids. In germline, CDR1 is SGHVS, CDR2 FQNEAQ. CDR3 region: CASSLFSRRDQPQHF. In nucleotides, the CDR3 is TGTGCCAGCAGCTTATTCTCTAGGAGGGATCAGCCCCAGCATTTT. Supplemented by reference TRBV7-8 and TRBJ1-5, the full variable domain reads GAGVSQSPRYKVAKRGQDVALRCDPISGHVSLFWYQQALGQGPEFLTYFQNEAQLDKSGLPSDRFFAERPEGSVSTLKIQRTQQEDSAVYLCASSLFSRRDQPQHFGDGTRLSIL.

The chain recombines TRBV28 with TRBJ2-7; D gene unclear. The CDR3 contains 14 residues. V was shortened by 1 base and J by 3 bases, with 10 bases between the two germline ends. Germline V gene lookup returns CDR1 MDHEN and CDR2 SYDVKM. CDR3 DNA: TGTGCCAGCAGTTTATCTTCTATGCTCTACGAGCAGTACTTC. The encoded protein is CASSLSSMLYEQYF.

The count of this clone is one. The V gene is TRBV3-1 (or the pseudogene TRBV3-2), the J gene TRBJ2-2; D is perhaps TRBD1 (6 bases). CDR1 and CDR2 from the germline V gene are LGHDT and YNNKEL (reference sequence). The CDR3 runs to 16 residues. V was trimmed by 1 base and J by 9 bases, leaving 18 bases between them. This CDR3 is CASSQGHRTVQRELFF. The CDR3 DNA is TGTGCCAGCAGCCAAGGTCATCGGACAGTTCAGAGGGAGCTGTTTTTT.

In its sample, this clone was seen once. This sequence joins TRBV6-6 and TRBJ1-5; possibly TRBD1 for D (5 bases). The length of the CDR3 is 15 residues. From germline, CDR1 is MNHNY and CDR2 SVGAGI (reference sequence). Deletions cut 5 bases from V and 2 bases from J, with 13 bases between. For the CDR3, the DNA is TGTGCCAGCAGTGTCCTGGGGGTGGGCAATCAGCCCCAGCATTTT. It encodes CASSVLGVGNQPQHF.

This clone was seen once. This chain's CDR3 is CASRVQGTGEAFF. DNA of the CDR3: TGTGCCAGCAGGGTACAGGGGACCGGTGAAGCTTTCTTT. J is TRBJ1-1 and V is TRBV6-5, with 7 bases matching TRBD1. Trimming cost V 6 bases and J 7 bases; bases outside gene matches: 8. Germline CDR1 and CDR2: MNHEY and SVGAGI. This CDR3 has 13 amino acids.

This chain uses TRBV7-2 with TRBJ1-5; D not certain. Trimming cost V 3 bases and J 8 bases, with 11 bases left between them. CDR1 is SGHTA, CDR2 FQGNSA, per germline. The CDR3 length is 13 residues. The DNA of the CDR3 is TGTGCCAGCAGCTTGGGTCTGTGGGAGCCCCAGCATTTT. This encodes CASSLGLWEPQHF.

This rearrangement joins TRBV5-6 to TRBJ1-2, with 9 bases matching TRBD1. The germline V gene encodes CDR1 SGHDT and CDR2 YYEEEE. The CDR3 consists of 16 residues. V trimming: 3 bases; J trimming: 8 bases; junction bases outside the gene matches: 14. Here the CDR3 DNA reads TGTGCCAGCAGCTGGCGTCCCGGGACAGGGACTCGCGGCTACACCTTC. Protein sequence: CASSWRPGTGTRGYTF.

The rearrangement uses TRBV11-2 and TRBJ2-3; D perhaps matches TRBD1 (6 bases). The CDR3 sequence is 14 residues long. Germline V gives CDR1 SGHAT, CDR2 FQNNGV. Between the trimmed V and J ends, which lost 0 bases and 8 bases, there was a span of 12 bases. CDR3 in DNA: TGTGCCAGCAGCTTAGACCAGGGGAGTGGTACGCAGTATTTT. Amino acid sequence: CASSLDQGSGTQYF.

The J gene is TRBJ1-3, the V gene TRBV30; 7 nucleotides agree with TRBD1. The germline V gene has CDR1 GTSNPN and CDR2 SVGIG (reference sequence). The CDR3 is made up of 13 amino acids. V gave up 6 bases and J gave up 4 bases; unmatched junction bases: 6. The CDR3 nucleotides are TGTGCCTGTCTTGACAGGGACGGAAACACCATATATTTT. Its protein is CACLDRDGNTIYF.

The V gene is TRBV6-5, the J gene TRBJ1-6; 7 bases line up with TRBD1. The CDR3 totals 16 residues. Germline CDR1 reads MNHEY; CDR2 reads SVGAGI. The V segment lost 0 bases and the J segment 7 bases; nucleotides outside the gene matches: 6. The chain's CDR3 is CASSYSPGGFNSPLHF. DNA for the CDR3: TGTGCCAGCAGTTACTCGCCAGGGGGTTTCAATTCACCCCTCCACTTT.

The CDR3 sequence is CASTPVTGVGNEQFF. CDR3 sequence (DNA): TGTGCCAGCACCCCGGTGACGGGAGTCGGTAATGAGCAGTTCTTC. The chain has TRBV11-2 and TRBJ2-1; D may be TRBD2 (6 bases). The CDR3 is made up of 15 amino acids. Germline V lookup: CDR1 SGHAT, CDR2 FQNNGV. Trimming shortened V by 7 bases and J by 7 bases, and 20 bases separated the two germline ends.

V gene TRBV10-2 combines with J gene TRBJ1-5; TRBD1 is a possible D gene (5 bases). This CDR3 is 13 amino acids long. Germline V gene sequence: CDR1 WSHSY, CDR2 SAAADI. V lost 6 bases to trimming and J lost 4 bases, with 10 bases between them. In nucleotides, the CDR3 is TGCGCCAGCAGAAACAGGCTAAATCAGCCCCAGCATTTT. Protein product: CASRNRLNQPQHF.

CDR3 protein: CASSRQGEGNEQFF. The DNA of the CDR3 is TGTGCCAGTAGTAGACAGGGTGAGGGCAATGAGCAGTTCTTC. V usage is TRBV19 and J usage is TRBJ2-1; 7 nucleotides align to TRBD1. The germline CDR1 and CDR2 sequences are LNHDA and SQIVND (reference sequence). The CDR3 consists of 14 residues. Germline trimming cut 4 bases from V and 6 bases from J; bases unmatched to any gene: 6.

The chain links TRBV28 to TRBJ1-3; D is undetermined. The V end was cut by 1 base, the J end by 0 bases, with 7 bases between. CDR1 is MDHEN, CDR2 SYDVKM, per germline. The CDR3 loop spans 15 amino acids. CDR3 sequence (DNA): TGTGCCAGCAGTTTATCACCGGGCTCTGGAAACACCATATATTTT. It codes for CASSLSPGSGNTIYF.

The CDR3 is CASSFQVTGELFF. As DNA, the CDR3 is TGTGCCAGCAGCTTCCAGGTCACCGGGGAGCTGTTTTTT. This chain links TRBV7-9 with TRBJ2-2; D is ambiguous. From germline, CDR1 is SEHNR and CDR2 FQNEAQ (reference sequence). V dropped 3 bases and J dropped 4 bases, with 6 bases sitting between them. The CDR3 consists of 13 residues.

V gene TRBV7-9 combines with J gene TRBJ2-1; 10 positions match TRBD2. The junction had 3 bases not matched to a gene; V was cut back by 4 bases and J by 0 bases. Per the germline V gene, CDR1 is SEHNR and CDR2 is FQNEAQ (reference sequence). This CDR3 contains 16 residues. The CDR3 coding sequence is TGTGCCAGCAGCTCATCTAGCGGGAGCTCCTACAATGAGCAGTTCTTC. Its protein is CASSSSSGSSYNEQFF.

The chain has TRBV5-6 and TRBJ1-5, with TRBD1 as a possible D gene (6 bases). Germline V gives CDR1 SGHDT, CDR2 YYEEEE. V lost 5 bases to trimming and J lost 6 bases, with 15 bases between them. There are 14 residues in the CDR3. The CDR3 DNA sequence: TGTGCCAGCAGTCTAGCGGGGGCGGGTCAGCCCCAGCATTTT. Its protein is CASSLAGAGQPQHF.

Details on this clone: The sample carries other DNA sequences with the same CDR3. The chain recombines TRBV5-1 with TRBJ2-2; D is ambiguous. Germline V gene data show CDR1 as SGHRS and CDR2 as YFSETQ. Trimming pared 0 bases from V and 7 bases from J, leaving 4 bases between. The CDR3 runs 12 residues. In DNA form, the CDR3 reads TGCGCCAGCAGCTTGGTGCTCGGGGAGCTGTTTTTT. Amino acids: CASSLVLGELFF.

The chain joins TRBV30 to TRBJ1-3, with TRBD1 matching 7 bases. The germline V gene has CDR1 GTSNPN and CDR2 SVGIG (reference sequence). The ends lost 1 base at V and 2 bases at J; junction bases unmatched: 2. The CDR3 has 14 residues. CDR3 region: CAWSAQGAGNTIYF. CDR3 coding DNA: TGTGCCTGGAGTGCTCAGGGGGCTGGAAACACCATATATTTT.